The clone carrying this T cell receptor (beta chain) was detected only a few times. Antigen: not known. Profiled with immunoSEQ multiplex PCR; TCRdb holds only in-frame clones, not every one. This sample carries some 10,000 clones, 65% of them seen once, and the ten largest clones take less than 0.6%. Germline V lookup: CDR1 SNHLY, CDR2 FYNNEI. The CDR3 runs to 14 residues. V lost 1 base to trimming and J lost 5 bases, with 9 bases between them. The source of the sample is a study of regulatory dendritic cells for organ transplantation. CFSE-labeled sorted T cells met regulatory or mature dendritic cells for four to five days.

Material: naive CD4+ T cells from blood cultured with dendritic cells. Subset denoted: CD45RA+ naive T cells. This clonotype was sampled from a human donor in good health. The chain uses TRBV2 and TRBJ1-5; no definite D call. The CDR3 DNA reads TGTGCCAGCAGTGAAGGTCAGCTAGATCAGCCCCAGCATTTT. Protein product: CASSEGQLDQPQHF.